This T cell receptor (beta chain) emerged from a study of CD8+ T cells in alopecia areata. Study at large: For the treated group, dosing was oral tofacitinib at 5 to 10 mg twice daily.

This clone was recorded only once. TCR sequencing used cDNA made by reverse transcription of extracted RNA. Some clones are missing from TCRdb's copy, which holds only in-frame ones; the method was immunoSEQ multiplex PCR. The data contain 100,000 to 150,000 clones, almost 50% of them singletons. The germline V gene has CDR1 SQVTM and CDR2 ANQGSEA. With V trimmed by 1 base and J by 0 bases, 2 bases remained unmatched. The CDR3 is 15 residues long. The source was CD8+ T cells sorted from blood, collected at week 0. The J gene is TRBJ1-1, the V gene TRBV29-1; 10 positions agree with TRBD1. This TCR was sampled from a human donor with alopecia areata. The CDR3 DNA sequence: TGCAGCGTTGAAGGGGGACAGGGGCTGAACACTGAAGCTTTCTTT. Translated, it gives CSVEGGQGLNTEAFF.